Many counts were recorded for the clone carrying this T cell receptor (beta chain). Its antigen is not identified. The data belong to a study of CD8 T cells in ankylosing spondylitis. A single record per CDR3 protein comes from TCRdb applying MiXCR to the 5' RACE reads. The repertoire holds hundreds of thousands of distinct CDR3 sequences, with more than 25% as singletons. Regarding the study as a whole: Matched ankylosing spondylitis synovial fluid reportedly showed significant enrichment of disease-linked clones. Relatively scarce in peripheral blood, disease-linked clones were CD8+.

Trimming removed 3 bases at V and 3 bases at J, with 25 bases between. Germline loops: CDR1 DFQATT, CDR2 SNEGSKA (reference sequence). The CDR3 loop spans 18 amino acids. The gene calls are TRBV20-1 and TRBJ2-3, with D perhaps TRBD1 (6 bases). The sequenced sample consisted of blood, either unsorted or a sorted T cell fraction (not recorded which). The source of this sequence is a male donor with ankylosing spondylitis or in good health (not recorded which). CDR3 in DNA: TGCAGTGCTAGGGGGCTCGGACAGTCGCCACTGTGGACAGATACGCAGTATTTT. This translates into CSARGLGQSPLWTDTQYF.